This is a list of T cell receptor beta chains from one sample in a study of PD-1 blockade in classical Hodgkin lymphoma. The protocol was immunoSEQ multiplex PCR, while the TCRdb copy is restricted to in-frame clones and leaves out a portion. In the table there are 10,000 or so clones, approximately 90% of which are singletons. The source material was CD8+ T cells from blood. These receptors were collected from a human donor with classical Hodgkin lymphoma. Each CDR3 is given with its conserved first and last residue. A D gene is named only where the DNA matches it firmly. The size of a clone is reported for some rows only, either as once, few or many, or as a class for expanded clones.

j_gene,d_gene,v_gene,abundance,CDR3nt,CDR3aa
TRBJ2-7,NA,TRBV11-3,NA,TGTGCCAGCAGCTTGAAGGGGGATGACTACGAGCAGTACTTC,CASSLKGDDYEQYF
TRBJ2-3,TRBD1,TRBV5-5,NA,TGTGCCAGCAGCTCGACAGGGGTAGCAGATACGCAGTATTTT,CASSSTGVADTQYF
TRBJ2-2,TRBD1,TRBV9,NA,TGTGCCAGCAGCGTAGGGGACAGCCACACCGGGGAGCTGTTTTTT,CASSVGDSHTGELFF
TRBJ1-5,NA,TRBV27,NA,TGTGCCAGCAGTATCGGGAGGGGACATCAGCCCCAGCATTTT,CASSIGRGHQPQHF
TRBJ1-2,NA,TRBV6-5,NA,TGTGCCAGCAGTTACAGGCCAGCCTATGGCTACACCTTC,CASSYRPAYGYTF
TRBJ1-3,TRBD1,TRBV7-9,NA,TGTGCCAGCAGCTCCGGGACAGGGAACTCTGGAAACACCATATATTTT,CASSSGTGNSGNTIYF
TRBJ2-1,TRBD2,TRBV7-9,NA,TGTGCCAGCAGCTTTGGAACTAGCGCCACTTCCTACAATGAGCAGTTCTTC,CASSFGTSATSYNEQFF
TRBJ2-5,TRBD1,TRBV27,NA,TGTGCCAGCAGCGACTCCTACAGGGGATCCCAAGAGACCCAGTACTTC,CASSDSYRGSQETQYF
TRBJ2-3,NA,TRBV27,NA,TGTGCCAGCAGTTTACGGGGATTTACAGGGATGAAGACAGATACGCAGTATTTT,CASSLRGFTGMKTDTQYF
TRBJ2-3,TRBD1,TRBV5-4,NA,TGTGCCAGCAGCTGGACAGGGTACACAGATACGCAGTATTTT,CASSWTGYTDTQYF
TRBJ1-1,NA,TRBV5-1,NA,TGCGCCAGCAGGGGCGGTAATACTGAAGCTTTCTTT,CASRGGNTEAFF
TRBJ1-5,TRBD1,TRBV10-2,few,TGCGCCAGCGGCCAGGGGGCTGGTCAGCCCCAGCATTTT,CASGQGAGQPQHF
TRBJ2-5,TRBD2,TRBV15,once,TGTGCCACCAGCAGAGGGACTAGCGGGGAGGGGGAGACCCAGTACTTC,CATSRGTSGEGETQYF
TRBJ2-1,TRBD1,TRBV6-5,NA,TGTGCCAGCCGCCCTGGGACAGGACACAATGAGCAGTTCTTC,CASRPGTGHNEQFF
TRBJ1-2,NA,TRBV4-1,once,TGCGCCAGCAGCCCGAGCCACCCGACGGGCGGAGCCTCCTATGGCTACACCTTC,CASSPSHPTGGASYGYTF
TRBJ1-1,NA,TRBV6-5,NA,TGTGCCAGCAGGTATAGACAGTTGAACACTGAAGCTTTCTTT,CASRYRQLNTEAFF
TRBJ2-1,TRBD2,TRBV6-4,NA,TGTGCCAGCAGTGAGTCTGCGGGGGTGAGTGAGCAGTTCTTC,CASSESAGVSEQFF
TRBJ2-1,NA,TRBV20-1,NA,TGCAGTGCTATTGTGGGCAATGAGCAGTTCTTC,CSAIVGNEQFF
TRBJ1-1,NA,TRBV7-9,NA,TGTGCCAGCAGCTTGCAGTCAAGCTACACTGAAGCTTTCTTT,CASSLQSSYTEAFF
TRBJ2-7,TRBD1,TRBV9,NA,TGTGCCAGCAGCGTAGGGGGGCAGGGGGCCTACGAGCAGTACTTC,CASSVGGQGAYEQYF
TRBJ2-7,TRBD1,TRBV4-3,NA,TGCGCCAGCAGCCAACGCGAGGACAGGGGCTATTCCTACGAGCAGTACTTC,CASSQREDRGYSYEQYF
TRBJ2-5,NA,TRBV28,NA,TGTGCCAGCAGTTTCCGAGAAGAACAAGAGACCCAGTACTTC,CASSFREEQETQYF
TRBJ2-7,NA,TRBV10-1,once,TGCGCCAGCAGTGAATCGGCAGCGGACTACTACGAGCAGTACTTC,CASSESAADYYEQYF
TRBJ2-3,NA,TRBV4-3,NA,TGCGCCAGCAGCCAAGAGCGGAGCGGACGGGGAGATACGCAGTATTTT,CASSQERSGRGDTQYF
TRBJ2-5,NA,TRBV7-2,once,TGTGCCAGCAGCTTGGGTCTCCAAGAGACCCAGTACTTC,CASSLGLQETQYF
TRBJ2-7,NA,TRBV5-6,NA,TGTGCCAGCAGCTTCGGGGCGGGCTCCTACGAGCAGTACTTC,CASSFGAGSYEQYF
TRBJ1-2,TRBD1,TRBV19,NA,TGTGCCAGTAGGGACAGGTCGGACTATGGCTACACCTTC,CASRDRSDYGYTF
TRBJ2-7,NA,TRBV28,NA,TGTGCCAGCAGTTTTGTCACCGCACTCTCCTACGAGCAGTACTTC,CASSFVTALSYEQYF
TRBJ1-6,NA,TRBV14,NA,TGTGCCAGCAGCCAAATCTTTAATTCACCCCTCCACTTT,CASSQIFNSPLHF
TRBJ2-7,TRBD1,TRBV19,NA,TGTGCCAGTAGTAAGCAGGGGGCGGGTGAGCAGTACTTC,CASSKQGAGEQYF
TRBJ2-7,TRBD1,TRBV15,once,TGTGCCACCAGCAGAGATACACCTTCCCTGGGATTATTCCCGACAGGGGTTAAGGCCGAGCAGTACTTC,CATSRDTPSLGLFPTGVKAEQYF
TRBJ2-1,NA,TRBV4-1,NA,TGCGCCAGCAGCCAAGAAACTAGGGTCCCAGACAATGAGCAGTTCTTC,CASSQETRVPDNEQFF
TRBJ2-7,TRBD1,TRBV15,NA,TGTGCCACCAGCAGAGGGACAGGAAGCTACGAGCAGTACTTC,CATSRGTGSYEQYF
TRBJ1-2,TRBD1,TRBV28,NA,TGTGCCAGCAGTTTCAGGGACAGGGGGCGAGAGGGCTACACCTTC,CASSFRDRGREGYTF
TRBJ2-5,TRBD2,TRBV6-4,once,TGTGCCAGCAGTGCCGGACTAGCGGGGGCTGAGACCCAGTACTTC,CASSAGLAGAETQYF
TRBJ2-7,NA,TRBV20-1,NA,TGCAGTGCTAGAGTCGGCTACGAGCAGTACTTC,CSARVGYEQYF
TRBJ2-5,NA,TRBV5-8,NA,TGTGCCAGCAAATACGAAACCCTGTACTTC,CASKYETLYF
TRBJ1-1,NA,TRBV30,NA,TGTGCCTGGAGTGTAGGGCTGAACACTGAAGCTTTCTTT,CAWSVGLNTEAFF
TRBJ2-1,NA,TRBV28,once,TGTGCCAGCAGTTTATTGGTACTAAATAATGAGCAGTTCTTC,CASSLLVLNNEQFF
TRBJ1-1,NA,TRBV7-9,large,TGTGCCAGCAGCTCCCTGGGTGGGAACACTGAAGCTTTCTTT,CASSSLGGNTEAFF
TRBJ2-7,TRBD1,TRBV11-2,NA,TGTGCCAGCAGCGGGGACAGGACTCCCTCCTACGAGCAGTACTTC,CASSGDRTPSYEQYF
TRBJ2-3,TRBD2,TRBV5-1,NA,TGCGCCAGCAGCTTGGAGGCTAGCGGGGGGGCCGAGTATACGCAGTATTTT,CASSLEASGGAEYTQYF
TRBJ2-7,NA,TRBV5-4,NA,TGTGCCAGCACGGACGGATCCTACGAGCAGTACTTC,CASTDGSYEQYF
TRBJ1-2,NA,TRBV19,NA,TGTGCCAGTAGTATCAGAGCTGTCTATGGCTACACCTTC,CASSIRAVYGYTF
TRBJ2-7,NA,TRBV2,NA,TGTGCCAGCAGTGAAGGACAGCCGCCCCACGAGCAGTACTTC,CASSEGQPPHEQYF
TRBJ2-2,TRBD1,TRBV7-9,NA,TGTGCCAGCAGCCTCCAGGACAGGGCCGGGGAGCTGTTTTTT,CASSLQDRAGELFF
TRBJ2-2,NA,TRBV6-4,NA,TGTGCCAGCAGTGAAGGCGGGAACACCGGGGAGCTGTTTTTT,CASSEGGNTGELFF
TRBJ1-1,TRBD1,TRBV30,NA,TGTGCCTGGAGCCATATTACAGGGGTTCTACCTGAAGCTTTCTTT,CAWSHITGVLPEAFF
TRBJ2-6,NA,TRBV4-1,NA,TGCGCCAGCAGCCAAGATCCACCATCTGGGGCCAACGTCCTGACTTTC,CASSQDPPSGANVLTF
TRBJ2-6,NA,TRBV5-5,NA,TGTGCCAGCAGCCCTAAGAATGGGGCCAACGTCCTGACTTTC,CASSPKNGANVLTF
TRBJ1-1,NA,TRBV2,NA,TGTGCAGGGGGGTGGGGTGGGGAAGCTTTCTTT,CAGGWGGEAFF
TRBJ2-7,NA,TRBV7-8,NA,TGTGCCAGCAGCCAACCGGGACTTGGCCCGTCTGAGCAGTACTTC,CASSQPGLGPSEQYF
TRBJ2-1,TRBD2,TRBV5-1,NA,TGCGCCAGCAGCCCACCTTCTAGCGGGGGGTACAATGAGCAGTTCTTC,CASSPPSSGGYNEQFF
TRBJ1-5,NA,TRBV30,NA,TGTGCCTGGAGCCTAACTGACATTAAGGGGCCCCAGCATTTT,CAWSLTDIKGPQHF
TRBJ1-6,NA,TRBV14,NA,TGTGCCAGCAGCCAAGATGATTGGAAGGTCCTCCACTTT,CASSQDDWKVLHF
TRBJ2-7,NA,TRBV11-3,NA,TGTGCCAGCAGCAGGGGCGTGCGGGGCACCTACGAGCAGTACTTC,CASSRGVRGTYEQYF
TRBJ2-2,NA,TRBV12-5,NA,TGTGCTAGTGGCTCTGAGTCCGGGGAGCTGTTTTTT,CASGSESGELFF